This paragraph reports one T cell receptor (beta chain). Noted time point: after dendritic cell vaccination, including at tumor progression/relapse. This specimen comes from a study of glioma-infiltrating T cells after dendritic cell vaccination. Using immunoSEQ multiplex PCR, the repertoire was profiled, and TCRdb retains in-frame clones only, with some absent. The table lists some 110,000 clones, 90% of them singletons. The clonotype was recovered from a human donor with glioblastoma. The sample in question was blood, obtained after dendritic cell vaccination.

CDR3 sequence reads: CASSLGIGGQGAEQFF. CDR3 in DNA: TGTGCCAGCAGCTTAGGGATAGGGGGACAGGGCGCTGAGCAGTTCTTC. The J gene is TRBJ2-1, the V gene TRBV7-3, with 9 bases identical to TRBD1. V was pared by 2 bases and J by 9 bases, with 11 bases of the junction left unmatched. Looked up from germline, CDR1 is SGHTA and CDR2 is FQGTGA. This CDR3 is 16 amino acids long.